Shown below are 18 T cell receptor beta chains from a single sample sequenced in a study of cytomegalovirus exposure and HLA in healthy donors. A multiplex PCR was run with 60 Vbeta primers and 13 Jbeta primers. Repertoires were generated with immunoSEQ multiplex PCR, while TCRdb's copy carries only in-frame clones and drops some. This table has about 170,000 clones, around 78% appearing once. Sample: PBMCs. These receptors came from a woman aged 30 to 39 in good health and CMV-seropositive.

The V call is TRBV4-1, the J call TRBJ2-5; D remains unclear. The CDR3 is made up of 13 amino acids. From germline, CDR1 is MGHRA and CDR2 YSYEKL. V was pared by 0 bases and J by 5 bases, with 7 bases between. CDR3 region: CASSQESEETQYF. In nucleotides, the CDR3 is TGCGCCAGCAGCCAAGAGTCTGAGGAGACCCAGTACTTC.

This clone was counted only a few times. V usage is TRBV5-1 and J usage is TRBJ2-2, with a tentative D call TRBD2 (6 bases). V was trimmed by 0 bases and J by 3 bases, leaving 15 bases between them. Germline values: CDR1 SGHRS, CDR2 YFSETQ. CDR3 length: 17 residues. CDR3 DNA: TGCGCCAGCAGCTTGGTTGGGGACTCGCGATACACCGGGGAGCTGTTTTTT. Encoded protein: CASSLVGDSRYTGELFF. Full variable domain (rest looked up from reference TRBV5-1 and TRBJ2-2): KAGVTQTPRYLIKTRGQQVTLSCSPISGHRSVSWYQQTPGQGLQFLFEYFSETQRNKGNFPGRFSGRQFSNSRSEMNVSTLELGDSALYLCASSLVGDSRYTGELFFGEGSRLTVL.

A few counts support this clone. V and J are TRBV30 and TRBJ1-2, with D possibly being TRBD1 (6 bases). The germline CDR1 and CDR2 sequences are GTSNPN and SVGIG (reference sequence). Trimming removed 4 bases at V and 5 bases at J, with 14 bases between. The CDR3 extends over 13 amino acids. The CDR3 region is CAWKTNRVYGYTF. As DNA, the CDR3 is TGTGCCTGGAAGACGAACAGGGTTTATGGCTACACCTTC.

The gene calls are TRBV18 and TRBJ1-2; 7 nucleotides line up with TRBD1. CDR3 length: 15 amino acids. Germline V gene data show CDR1 as KGHSH and CDR2 as LQKENI. The J segment lost 7 bases and the V segment lost 7 bases, leaving 15 bases of the junction unmatched. In DNA form, the CDR3 reads TGTGCCAGCTACCCGGGACAGCGATTCGTGGGTGGCTACACCTTC. Protein sequence: CASYPGQRFVGGYTF.

This clone was seen only a few times. This CDR3 reads CASSSGQNPYDDYGYTF. CDR3 DNA: TGTGCCAGCAGCTCCGGACAGAACCCTTATGATGACTATGGCTACACCTTC. The chain employs TRBV5-4 and TRBJ1-2; D may be TRBD1 (6 bases). The CDR3 consists of 17 residues. V was cut by 3 bases and J by 3 bases, with 21 bases left in between. CDR1 is SGHNT, CDR2 YYREEE, per germline (reference sequence).

The chain recombines TRBV10-3 with TRBJ2-7; 7 nucleotides align to TRBD1. Germline V CDR1 and CDR2: ENHRY, SYGVKD. The CDR3 length is 12 residues. V shed 10 bases and J 1 base; nucleotides not matched to a gene: 4. This CDR3 is CATGQESYEQYF. CDR3 DNA sequence: TGTGCCACAGGACAGGAGTCCTACGAGCAGTACTTC.

The chain uses TRBV5-1 and TRBJ2-1; D uncertain. The CDR3 has 14 residues. Germline V lookup: CDR1 SGHRS, CDR2 YFSETQ. V lost 4 bases and J lost 0, with 8 bases in between. This chain's CDR3 is CASSLESSYNEQFF. CDR3 nucleotides: TGCGCCAGCAGCCTAGAAAGCTCCTACAATGAGCAGTTCTTC.

J is TRBJ1-2 and V is TRBV25-1; the D gene is possibly TRBD1 (5 bases). Germline values: CDR1 MGHDK, CDR2 SYGVNS. With 7 bases removed from V and 3 bases from J, the gap between germline ends came to 18 bases. The CDR3 is made up of 15 amino acids. The CDR3 DNA follows: TGTGCCAGCACCGACAGTATTTTAGGTGACTATGGCTACACCTTC. It codes for CASTDSILGDYGYTF.

CDR3 loop: CAWSVKQDGYGYTF. The CDR3 DNA sequence: TGTGCCTGGAGTGTAAAACAGGACGGCTATGGCTACACCTTC. The chain carries TRBV30 and TRBJ1-2, with TRBD1 as a possible D gene (5 bases). Trimming took 0 bases from V and 4 from J, leaving 12 bases between them. Germline V lookup: CDR1 GTSNPN, CDR2 SVGIG (reference sequence). The CDR3 is 14 amino acids.

The V gene is TRBV5-8, the J gene TRBJ2-6; D is ambiguous. The CDR3 runs 15 residues. Deletions cut 1 base from V and 2 bases from J, with 7 bases between. Looked up from germline, CDR1 is SGHTS and CDR2 is YDEGEE. The chain's CDR3 is CASSLYSPGANVLTF. DNA of the CDR3: TGTGCCAGCAGCTTGTATTCCCCTGGGGCCAACGTCCTGACTTTC.

This clone was counted between two and nine times. The rearrangement links TRBV9 to TRBJ2-3; 9 bases match TRBD2. The CDR3 extends over 16 amino acids. The germline V gene has CDR1 SGDLS and CDR2 YYNGEE. The V gene end was trimmed by 0 bases and the J gene end by 6 bases; junction bases not matched to a gene: 8. The CDR3 sequence: CASSVEGVAGADTQYF. In DNA, the CDR3 is TGTGCCAGCAGCGTAGAAGGGGTAGCGGGAGCTGATACGCAGTATTTT.

The chain joins TRBV4-3 to TRBJ1-2; tentatively, D is TRBD1 (5 bases). The CDR3 runs 17 residues. Trimming took off 4 bases at V and 4 bases at J, with 22 bases between the two ends. Germline V CDR1 and CDR2: LGHNA, YSLEER. CDR3 in amino acids: CASSPAWTTEGLYGYTF. The DNA of the CDR3 is TGCGCCAGCAGCCCTGCCTGGACAACAGAAGGCCTCTATGGCTACACCTTC.

V usage is TRBV7-6 and J usage is TRBJ2-2, with 11 bases matching TRBD2. The germline gives CDR1 SGHVS, CDR2 FNYEAQ. The CDR3 extends over 18 amino acids. With 0 bases clipped from V and 2 bases from J, the junction kept 5 bases outside the gene matches. The chain's CDR3 is CASSLAILAGGNTGELFF. The CDR3 nucleotides read TGTGCCAGCAGCTTAGCGATTCTAGCGGGAGGAAACACCGGGGAGCTGTTTTTT.

This chain links TRBV6-5 with TRBJ1-2, with D perhaps TRBD1 (5 bases). The CDR3 contains 14 residues. CDR1 is MNHEY, CDR2 SVGAGI, per germline. Trimming stripped 7 bases from V and 6 bases from J, with 18 bases between. The CDR3 is CASTEGRGVDGYTF. CDR3 DNA: TGTGCCAGCACCGAAGGCCGGGGGGTGGATGGCTACACCTTC.

The gene calls are TRBV5-6 and TRBJ2-5; 7 bases agree with TRBD1. Germline V gene lookup returns CDR1 SGHDT and CDR2 YYEEEE. Trimming took 3 bases from V and 5 from J; bases not matched to a gene: 10. CDR3 length: 15 residues. The CDR3 loop reads CASSYYGQDRETQYF. The CDR3 DNA reads as TGTGCCAGCAGCTATTACGGACAGGACCGGGAGACCCAGTACTTC.

The chain uses TRBV18 and TRBJ1-2, with 7 bases that match TRBD1. CDR3 length equals 14 residues. The germline V gene encodes CDR1 KGHSH and CDR2 LQKENI. J gave up 2 bases and V 9 bases, and 9 bases lay outside the gene matches. The CDR3 region is CASSPETGNYGYTF. In nucleotides, the CDR3 is TGTGCCAGTTCCCCAGAGACAGGGAACTATGGCTACACCTTC.

V and J are TRBV19 and TRBJ2-2; D perhaps matches TRBD1 (5 bases). The CDR3 is made up of 15 amino acids. V shed 4 bases and J shed 3 bases, with 12 bases lying between them. Looked up from germline, CDR1 is LNHDA and CDR2 is SQIVND (reference sequence). The chain's CDR3 is CASSTRQTDTGELFF. CDR3 nucleotides: TGTGCCAGTAGTACCCGACAGACTGACACCGGGGAGCTGTTTTTT.

This chain connects TRBV7-9 to TRBJ1-2, with D tentatively TRBD1 (6 bases). Germline V gene data show CDR1 as SEHNR and CDR2 as FQNEAQ (reference sequence). This CDR3 is 13 amino acids long. V lost 1 base and J lost 8, with 11 bases in between. The chain's CDR3 is CASSLGSGEGYTF. CDR3 DNA: TGTGCCAGCAGCTTAGGGTCAGGGGAGGGCTACACCTTC.